Presented here are 10 T cell receptor beta chains from one specimen sequenced in a study of blood T cells in healthy people across ages. Alongside a J-beta primer mix, a sample-barcoded 5' primer served in a second PCR lasting about 6 to 11 cycles. One entry per CDR3 protein, called by TCRdb with MiXCR from the 5' RACE reads. The table lists fewer than 1,200,000 distinct CDR3 sequences, almost 25% of them singletons, with 0.75% in the top ten. The same sample was also studied in work on T cells of mothers and their children.

The sample taken for sequencing was blood. These TCRs come from a girl aged 2-10 years in good health.

As regards this clonotype: Germline is not matched at one junction end, which may reflect a read error. The chain couples TRBV7-9 to TRBJ2-3; 7 bases match TRBD1. Germline CDR1 SEHNR, CDR2 FQNEAQ (reference sequence). This CDR3 is 15 amino acids long. CDR3 amino acids: CASTLTGAITDTQYF. For the CDR3, the DNA is TGTGCCAGCACCTTAACAGGGGCCATCACAGATACGCAGTATTTT.

At least ten counts were recorded for this clonotype. The CDR3 reads CASSLGRINEQFF. CDR3 sequence (DNA): TGTGCCAGCAGCTTAGGACGGATTAATGAGCAGTTCTTC. The chain couples TRBV11-1 to TRBJ2-1; no clear D gene. The V end was cut by 1 base, the J end by 7 bases, with 8 bases between. The germline V gene encodes CDR1 SGHAT and CDR2 FQDESV (reference sequence). This CDR3 has 13 residues. Supplemented by reference TRBV11-1 and TRBJ2-1, the full variable domain reads EAEVAQSPRYKITEKSQAVAFWCDPISGHATLYWYRQILGQGPELLVQFQDESVVDDSQLPKDRFSAERLKGVDSTLKIQPAELGDSAMYLCASSLGRINEQFFGPGTRLTVL.

In its sample, this clonotype was seen a few times. The chain combines TRBV2 with TRBJ2-7, with D perhaps TRBD1 or TRBD2 (6 bases each). Germline assignment: CDR1 SNHLY and CDR2 FYNNEI. The CDR3 extends over 13 amino acids. Trimming stripped 8 bases from V and 6 bases from J, with 17 bases between. CDR3 sequence reads: CASGGGTPSEQYF. DNA of the CDR3: TGTGCCAGCGGGGGCGGGACTCCCTCCGAGCAGTACTTC.

This clonotype occurred a few times. V is TRBV12-3 or TRBV12-4 and J is TRBJ2-5; no reliable D call. The CDR3 sequence is 13 residues long. Trimming took 10 bases from V and 1 from J, leaving 13 bases between them. CDR3 protein: CATRARAQETQYF. Written as DNA, the CDR3 is TGTGCCACCCGGGCTAGGGCCCAAGAGACCCAGTACTTC.

The chain links TRBV5-1 to TRBJ2-5; D might be TRBD1 (5 bases). Trimming pared 0 bases from V and 4 bases from J, leaving 13 bases between. The CDR3 runs to 15 residues. Looked up from germline, CDR1 is SGHRS and CDR2 is YFSETQ. The CDR3 DNA reads as TGCGCCAGCAGCTTGGCGACAGATCCCAGAGAGACCCAGTACTTC. Translation: CASSLATDPRETQYF.

The table lists this clonotype with a few counts. This chain connects TRBV6-5 to TRBJ2-5, with D perhaps matching TRBD2 (5 bases). From germline, CDR1 is MNHEY and CDR2 SVGAGI. V lost 6 bases and J 5 bases, leaving 16 bases between the germline ends. This CDR3 is built from 14 residues. The CDR3 loop is CASRSDRGRETQYF. CDR3 DNA sequence: TGTGCCAGCAGATCAGATCGGGGAAGGGAGACCCAGTACTTC.

This clonotype was found a few times. DNA for the CDR3: TGTGCCAGCAGCTTATCGCTCGCCTTTTCCCTGAATTCACCCCTCCACTTT. Encoded protein: CASSLSLAFSLNSPLHF. The chain employs TRBV7-9 and TRBJ1-6; D is undetermined. V was cut by 2 bases and J by 7 bases, with 18 bases left in between. The CDR3 covers 17 residues. Germline V CDR1 and CDR2: SEHNR, FQNEAQ (reference sequence). Filled out from reference TRBV7-9 and TRBJ1-6, the complete variable domain reads DTGVSQNPRHKITKRGQNVTFRCDPISEHNRLYWYRQTLGQGPEFLTYFQNEAQLEKSRLLSDRFSAERPKGSFSTLEIQRTEQGDSAMYLCASSLSLAFSLNSPLHFGNGTRLTVT.

The table lists this clonotype with a few counts. The chain recombines TRBV6-2 or TRBV6-3 with TRBJ2-3, with D perhaps matching TRBD2 (6 bases). Germline CDR1 reads MNHEY; CDR2 reads SVGEGT. With 2 bases removed from V and 4 bases from J, the gap between germline ends came to 13 bases. The CDR3 loop spans 15 amino acids. The CDR3 DNA reads TGTGCCAGCAGTTACGACGGCGGGATGGCAGATACGCAGTATTTT. It codes for CASSYDGGMADTQYF.

The chain has TRBV7-3 and TRBJ2-5; 7 nucleotides match TRBD2. The J call may be in error: the DNA end matches TRBJ2-7 better. Germline CDR1 and CDR2: SGHTA and FQGTGA. This CDR3 comprises 15 residues. CDR3 protein: CASSLYGGNSYEQYF. CDR3 in DNA: TGTGCCAGCAGCCTATACGGGGGGAACTCCTACGAGCAGTACTTC.

This clonotype was detected only a few times. The chain joins TRBV5-1 to TRBJ2-2, with D maybe TRBD2 (5 bases). Trimming removed 5 bases at V and 7 bases at J, with 15 bases between. CDR3 size: 14 residues. Germline CDR1 SGHRS, CDR2 YFSETQ. The chain's CDR3 is CASRMDSTLGELFF. The CDR3, as DNA: TGCGCCAGCAGGATGGACTCTACCCTCGGGGAGCTGTTTTTT. The full variable domain, rest sourced from reference TRBV5-1 and TRBJ2-2, is KAGVTQTPRYLIKTRGQQVTLSCSPISGHRSVSWYQQTPGQGLQFLFEYFSETQRNKGNFPGRFSGRQFSNSRSEMNVSTLELGDSALYLCASRMDSTLGELFFGEGSRLTVL.